The 15 T cell receptor beta chains reported below all come from one sample, sequenced in a study of shared clonotypes between healthy human individuals (TCRdb year 2020). Receptor amplification or capture employed the immunoSEQ multiplex PCR assay. Held by TCRdb, this immuneACCESS table contains in-frame sequences only and omits some clones. Under half of the omission traces to an unresolved V gene where checked; the cause of the rest is unknown. This sample has around 2,000,000 clones in its table, and about 95% of those were observed once. Together, the top ten hold 0.9% to 1.5% of the sample. CD8 naive samples were CD45RO-negative cells positively selected for CCR7, giving a CD45RA+CCR7+ population that excluded TemRA cells. Source material: naive CD8+ T cells sorted from blood. The cell subset or site tag for this specimen amounts to: CD45RA+CCR7+. The source is a man aged 18-30 years in good health.

The chain is built from TRBV5-6 and TRBJ2-2; 9 positions match TRBD1. The CDR3 runs 17 residues. With 3 bases clipped from V and 8 bases from J, the junction kept 14 bases outside the gene matches. In germline, CDR1 is SGHDT, CDR2 YYEEEE. The CDR3 coding sequence is TGTGCCAGCAGCTCCGACGGACAGGGGCCCGACTGGGGGGAGCTGTTTTTT. Amino acid sequence: CASSSDGQGPDWGELFF.

This chain joins TRBV28 and TRBJ2-1; 7 bases line up with TRBD2. V lost 2 bases, J lost 14 bases, and 9 bases stayed unmatched. The CDR3 covers 13 residues. Looked up from germline, CDR1 is MDHEN and CDR2 is SYDVKM. The DNA for the CDR3 is TGTGCCAGCAGTTTAGACGGCGGGGAGGGGAAGTTCTTC. Protein product: CASSLDGGEGKFF.

To note about this clone: A read error may account for a junction end that differs from germline. The chain combines TRBV7-7 with TRBJ2-2; D uncertain. The CDR3 is 16 residues long. Per the germline V gene, CDR1 is SSHAT and CDR2 is FNYEAQ (reference sequence). DNA of the CDR3: TGTGCTAGCAGCTTAGACCCGAGACCGAACACCGGGGAGCTGTTTTTT. This translates into CASSLDPRPNTGELFF.

The chain is built from TRBV13 and TRBJ2-1; D not resolved. CDR3 length: 16 amino acids. The V gene lost 6 bases and the J gene lost 0 bases, with 15 bases spanning the gap. Germline V lookup: CDR1 PRHDT, CDR2 FYEKMQ (reference sequence). This chain's CDR3 is CASRPLAHRSYNEQFF. The CDR3 coding sequence is TGTGCCAGCAGACCCCTGGCGCACCGCTCCTACAATGAGCAGTTCTTC.

A few counts support this clone. The J gene is TRBJ1-2, the V gene TRBV6-6; no firm D call. The germline gives CDR1 MNHNY, CDR2 SVGAGI (reference sequence). The length of the CDR3 is 11 residues. Trimming stripped 8 bases from V and 8 bases from J, with 12 bases between. CDR3: CASATGNGYTF. CDR3 DNA: TGTGCCAGCGCTACGGGCAACGGCTACACCTTC.

Worth noting for this clone: One end of the junction is discordant with germline, which a read error may explain. The chain couples TRBV6-5 to TRBJ2-2; tentative D call: TRBD2 (6 bases). This CDR3 has 14 amino acids. The germline V gene has CDR1 MNHEY and CDR2 SVGAGI. CDR3 residues: CASSYKPFTGGLFF. The CDR3 bases are TGTGCCAGCAGTTATAAGCCCTTCACCGGGGGGCTGTTTTTT.

The gene calls are TRBV27 and TRBJ2-3, with 9 bases aligning to TRBD1. Trimming removed 3 bases from V and 1 base from J; junction bases left unmatched: 5. The CDR3 has 16 residues. Germline V gene data show CDR1 as MNHEY and CDR2 as SMNVEV (reference sequence). CDR3 in DNA: TGTGCCAGCAGTTTCCGCACAGGGGGCCGCACAGATACGCAGTATTTT. Its protein product is CASSFRTGGRTDTQYF.

The rearrangement links TRBV9 to TRBJ2-1; no clear D. V gave up 4 bases and J gave up 4 bases, with 15 bases separating them. The germline gives CDR1 SGDLS, CDR2 YYNGEE. CDR3 length: 15 residues. CDR3 protein: CASSPSAVSYNEQFF. CDR3 nucleotide sequence: TGTGCCAGCAGCCCGAGCGCGGTATCGTACAATGAGCAGTTCTTC.

The chain links TRBV27 to TRBJ1-1; D might be TRBD1 (5 bases). Germline V gene sequence: CDR1 MNHEY, CDR2 SMNVEV (reference sequence). Trimming cost V 6 bases and J 6 bases, with 26 bases left between them. The CDR3 totals 17 residues. CDR3 nucleotide sequence: TGTGCCAGCAGACTCAATTTTTGGGGGGAGGGGTTCGCTGAAGCTTTCTTT. Residues: CASRLNFWGEGFAEAFF.

The chain employs TRBV6-5 and TRBJ1-4; D not certain. The CDR3 loop spans 14 amino acids. V shed 2 bases and J shed 4 bases, with 8 bases lying between them. From germline, CDR1 is MNHEY and CDR2 SVGAGI. In DNA form, the CDR3 reads TGTGCCAGCAGTTACGGGAGGGATAATGAAAAACTGTTTTTT. Translation: CASSYGRDNEKLFF.

J is TRBJ2-7 and V is TRBV9; TRBD1 matches 9 bases. Losses at the gene ends were 4 bases for V and 2 bases for J; bases not matched to a gene: 4. CDR1 and CDR2 from the germline V gene are SGDLS and YYNGEE. The CDR3 has 14 amino acids. This CDR3 is CASSQGQGTYEQYF. DNA of the CDR3: TGTGCCAGCAGCCAGGGACAGGGAACCTACGAGCAGTACTTC.

About this clone: The same CDR3 also results from other DNA sequences found in this sample. The chain has TRBV27 and TRBJ1-1, with D possibly TRBD1 on 6 matching bases. Trimming shortened V by 1 base and J by 4 bases, and 10 bases separated the two germline ends. The CDR3 has 14 amino acids. The germline CDR1 and CDR2 sequences are MNHEY and SMNVEV (reference sequence). For the CDR3, the DNA is TGTGCCAGCAGTTTATTGGGAGGGGGCACTGAAGCTTTCTTT. Its protein product is CASSLLGGGTEAFF.

The genes are TRBV5-1 and TRBJ2-1; no clear D. This CDR3 contains 14 residues. Trimming left V 0 bases short and J 5 bases short, with 9 bases between. Germline CDR1 and CDR2: SGHRS and YFSETQ. This CDR3 reads CASSLAGVNNEQFF. CDR3 DNA sequence: TGCGCCAGCAGCTTGGCCGGAGTAAACAATGAGCAGTTCTTC.

This chain links TRBV2 with TRBJ2-7, with D unclear. The CDR3 totals 15 residues. Germline values: CDR1 SNHLY, CDR2 FYNNEI. The V gene lost 0 bases and the J gene lost 2 bases, with 11 bases spanning the gap. CDR3: CASSEASSSTYEQYF. As DNA, the CDR3 is TGTGCCAGCAGTGAAGCCTCAAGCTCAACCTACGAGCAGTACTTC.

For this clone: The sample has other DNA sequences that encode this CDR3 too. This chain joins TRBV27 and TRBJ2-1, with 8 bases lining up with TRBD2. The CDR3 runs to 15 residues. Looked up from germline, CDR1 is MNHEY and CDR2 is SMNVEV (reference sequence). V gave up 1 base and J gave up 4 bases; unmatched junction bases: 3. The CDR3: CASSLFTSGYNEQFF. In DNA form, the CDR3 reads TGTGCCAGCAGTTTATTCACTAGCGGTTACAATGAGCAGTTCTTC.